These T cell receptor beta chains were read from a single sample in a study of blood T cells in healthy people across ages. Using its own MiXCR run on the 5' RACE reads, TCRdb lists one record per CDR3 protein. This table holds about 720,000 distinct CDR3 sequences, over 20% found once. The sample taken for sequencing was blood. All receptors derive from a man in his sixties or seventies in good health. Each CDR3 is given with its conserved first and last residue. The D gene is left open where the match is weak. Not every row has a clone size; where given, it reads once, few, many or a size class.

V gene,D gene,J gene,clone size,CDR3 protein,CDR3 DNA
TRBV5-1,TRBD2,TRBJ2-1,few,CASSLGGGAAAEQFF,TGCGCCAGCAGCTTGGGGGGGGGAGCGGCGGCTGAGCAGTTCTTC
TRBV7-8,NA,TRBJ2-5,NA,CASSPDRYQETQYF,TGTGCCAGCAGCCCCGACAGGTACCAAGAGACCCAGTACTTC
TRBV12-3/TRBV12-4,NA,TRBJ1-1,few,CASSLTLGTEAFF,TGTGCCAGCAGTTTAACCTTGGGAACTGAAGCTTTCTTT
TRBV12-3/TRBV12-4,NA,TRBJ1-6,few,CASKVGVDSLNSPLHF,TGTGCCAGCAAAGTAGGAGTGGACAGCCTGAATTCACCCCTCCACTTT
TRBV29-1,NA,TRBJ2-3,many,CSVSGVGTDTQYF,TGCAGCGTTTCGGGGGTTGGCACAGATACGCAGTATTTT
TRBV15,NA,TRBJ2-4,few,CATSRDPRGSKNIQYF,TGTGCCACCAGCAGAGATCCGAGAGGTTCAAAAAACATTCAGTACTTC
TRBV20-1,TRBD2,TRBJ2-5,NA,CSAGSGTSDFDDQETQYF,TGCAGTGCTGGATCCGGGACTAGCGATTTCGATGACCAAGAGACCCAGTACTTC
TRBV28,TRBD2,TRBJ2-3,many,CASSFAGVNTDTQYF,TGTGCCAGCAGTTTTGCGGGGGTGAACACAGATACGCAGTATTTT
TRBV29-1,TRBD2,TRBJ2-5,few,CSVGSGASGETQYF,TGCAGCGTTGGTAGCGGGGCAAGTGGAGAGACCCAGTACTTC
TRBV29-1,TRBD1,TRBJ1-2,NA,CSAGGQDENGYTF,TGCAGCGCTGGAGGACAGGACGAGAATGGCTACACCTTC
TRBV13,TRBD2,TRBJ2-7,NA,CASSLTGGLYEQYF,TGTGCCAGCAGCTTGACGGGGGGACTCTACGAGCAGTACTTC
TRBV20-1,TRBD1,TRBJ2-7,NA,CSTTGASSHEQYF,TGCAGCACTACAGGGGCGAGCTCCCACGAGCAGTACTTC
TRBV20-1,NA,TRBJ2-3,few,CSASRRSTDTQYF,TGCAGTGCTAGCAGACGTAGCACAGATACGCAGTATTTT
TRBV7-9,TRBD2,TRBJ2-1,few,CASSKRVTSSKDEQFF,TGTGCCAGCAGTAAACGCGTGACTAGCTCTAAGGATGAGCAGTTCTTC
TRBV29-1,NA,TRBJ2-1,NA,CSVVTQVVAYNEQFF,TGCAGCGTTGTTACGCAGGTCGTGGCCTACAATGAGCAGTTCTTC
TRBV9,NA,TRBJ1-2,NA,CASSVGSGARGYAF,NA
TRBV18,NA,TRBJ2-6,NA,CASSPPSGANVLTF,TGCGCCAGCAGCCCTCCCTCTGGGGCCAACGTCCTGACTTTC
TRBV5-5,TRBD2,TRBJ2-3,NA,CASSLAASGGSDTQYF,TGTGCCAGCAGCTTGGCAGCCAGCGGGGGTTCGGATACGCAGTATTTT
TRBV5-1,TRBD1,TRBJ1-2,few,CANSRDSYGYTF,TGCGCCAACAGTCGGGACAGCTATGGCTACACCTTC
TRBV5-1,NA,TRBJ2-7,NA,CASSYGTFSYEQYF,TGCGCCAGCAGCTACGGGACATTCTCCTACGAGCAGTACTTC